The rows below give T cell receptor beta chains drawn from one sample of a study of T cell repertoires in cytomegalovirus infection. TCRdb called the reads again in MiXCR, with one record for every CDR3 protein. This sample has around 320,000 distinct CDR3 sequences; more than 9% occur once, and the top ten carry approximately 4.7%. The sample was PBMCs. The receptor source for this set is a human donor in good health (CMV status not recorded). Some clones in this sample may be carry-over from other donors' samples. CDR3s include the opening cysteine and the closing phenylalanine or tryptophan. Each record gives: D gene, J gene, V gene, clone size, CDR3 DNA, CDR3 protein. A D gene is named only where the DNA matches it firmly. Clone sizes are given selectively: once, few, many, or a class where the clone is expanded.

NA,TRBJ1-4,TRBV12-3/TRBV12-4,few,TGTGCCAGCAGTTTATGGGGCGGGAATGAAAAACTGTTTTTT,CASSLWGGNEKLFF
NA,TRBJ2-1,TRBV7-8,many,TGTGCCAGCAGCGAAGCTAGAGGCTCCTACAATGAGCAGTTCTTC,CASSEARGSYNEQFF
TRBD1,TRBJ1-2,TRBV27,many,TGTGCCAGCATATCCTCCCACAGGGGCAGCGCCTATGGCTACACCTTC,CASISSHRGSAYGYTF
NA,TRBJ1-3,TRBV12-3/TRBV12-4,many,TGTGCCAGCAGTCCGGACCCGGTGACTGGAAACACCATATATTTT,CASSPDPVTGNTIYF
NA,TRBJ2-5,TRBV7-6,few,TGTGCCAGCAGCCTCCGGGGTAACGAGTACCAAGAGACCCAGTACTTC,CASSLRGNEYQETQYF
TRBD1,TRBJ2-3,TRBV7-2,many,TGTGCCAGCAGCTTACAGGGGGCGGCAGATACGCAGTATTTT,CASSLQGAADTQYF
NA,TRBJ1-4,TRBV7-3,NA,TGTGCCAGCAGCTCGAGGGCGGGGTATGAAAAACTGTTTTTT,CASSSRAGYEKLFF
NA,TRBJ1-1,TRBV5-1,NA,TGCGCCAGCAGCCCGACGGAAGCAACTGAAGCTTTCTTT,CASSPTEATEAFF
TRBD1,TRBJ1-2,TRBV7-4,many,TGTGCCAGCAGCGCCCGGGACAGGATGGGCTACACCTTC,CASSARDRMGYTF
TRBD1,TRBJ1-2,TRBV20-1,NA,TGCAGTGCTCCAAGGACAGGGAGAGACTATGGCTACACCTTC,CSAPRTGRDYGYTF
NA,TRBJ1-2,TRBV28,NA,TGTGCCAGCAGTCCGCAGGTACGCGGCTACACCTTC,CASSPQVRGYTF
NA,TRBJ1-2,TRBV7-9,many,TGTGCCAGCAGCTTAACAGTAGGGTCGGGTGGTGGTGATGGCTACACCTTC,CASSLTVGSGGGDGYTF
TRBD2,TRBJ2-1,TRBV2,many,TGTGCCAGCAGTAGGAGACTAGCGCCGGAGCAGTTCTTC,CASSRRLAPEQFF
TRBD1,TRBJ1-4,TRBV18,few,TGTGCCAGCTCACCCCCCGGGACAGGGACCGAGGGAGAAAAACTGTTTTTT,CASSPPGTGTEGEKLFF
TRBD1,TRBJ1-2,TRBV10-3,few,TGTGCCATCAGTACGGGACAGGGGGACTATGGCTACACCTTC,CAISTGQGDYGYTF
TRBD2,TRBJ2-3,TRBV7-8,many,TGTGCCAGCAGCACCACTAGCGGGAGACTAGAAGATACGCAGTATTTT,CASSTTSGRLEDTQYF
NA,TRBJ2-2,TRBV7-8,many,TGTGCCAGCAGCTTATTACAGTACACCGGGGAGCTGTTTTTT,CASSLLQYTGELFF
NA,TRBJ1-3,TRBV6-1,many,TGTGCCAGCACCCAGGCAGTTCAACTCCACGCCGGAAACACCATATATTTT,CASTQAVQLHAGNTIYF
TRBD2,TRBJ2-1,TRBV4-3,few,TGCGCCAGCAGCCAAGTCCTGACTAGCGGGGGGCCTACTCCGTTCTTC,CASSQVLTSGGPTPFF
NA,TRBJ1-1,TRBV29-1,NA,TGCAGCGTTGTTGTCATAAACACTGAAGCTTTCTTT,CSVVVINTEAFF
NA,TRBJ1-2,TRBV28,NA,TGTGCCAGCAGTCCTCGGACCGGCTACACCTTC,CASSPRTGYTF
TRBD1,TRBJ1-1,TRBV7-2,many,TGTGCCAGCAGCCCAACCAGGGGGATGAACACTGAAGCTTTCTTT,CASSPTRGMNTEAFF
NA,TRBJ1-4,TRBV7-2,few,TGTGCCAGCAGTAAGGGATCTGGAGAAAAACTGTTTTTT,CASSKGSGEKLFF
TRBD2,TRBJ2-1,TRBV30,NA,TGTGCCTGGAGTACCGGGACTAGCGATGAGCAGTTCTTC,CAWSTGTSDEQFF
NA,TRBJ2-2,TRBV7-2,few,TGTGCCAGCAGACGAGCCAGGGGTTTGAACACCGGGGAGCTGTTTTTT,CASRRARGLNTGELFF
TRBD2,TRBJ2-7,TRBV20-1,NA,TGCAGTGCTGTCCTAGCGGAGCGCTACGAGCAGTACTTC,CSAVLAERYEQYF
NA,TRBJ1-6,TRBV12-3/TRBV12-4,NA,TGTGCCAGCAGTTTGAGGGGATCGGAGAATAATTCACCCCTCCACTTT,CASSLRGSENNSPLHF
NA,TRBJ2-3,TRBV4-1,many,TGCGCCAGCAGCCCCGTCGGGACAGATACGCAGTATTTT,CASSPVGTDTQYF
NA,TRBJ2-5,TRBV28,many,TGTGCCAGCAGCGACAGAGAGACCCAGTACTTC,CASSDRETQYF